The 22 T cell receptor beta chains below were found in one sample sequenced in a study of beta chain features in type 1 diabetes. Study conclusions and caveats: TCRB CDR3 length was moderately but significantly reduced in all four CD4+ subsets of Type 1 diabetes patients.

The isolated RNA, all of it, was reverse transcribed, so expressed TCRB transcripts were what got sequenced. The protocol was immunoSEQ multiplex PCR, while the TCRdb copy is restricted to in-frame clones and leaves out a portion. Of 250,000 to 300,000 clones in the sample, less than 30% are singletons; the top ten hold 0.012%. Their target antigens are unknown. Input material: naive CD4+ T cells from blood. The receptors were gathered from a woman aged 25 to 45 with type 1 diabetes.

The rearrangement joins TRBV11-2 to TRBJ1-5; no clear D gene. The ends were cut back, 0 bases at V and 5 bases at J, with 5 bases in the middle. CDR3 length: 13 residues. Germline V gives CDR1 SGHAT, CDR2 FQNNGV. The chain's CDR3 is CASSLEGDQPQHF. The DNA of the CDR3 is TGTGCCAGCAGCTTAGAGGGAGATCAGCCCCAGCATTTT.

The J gene is TRBJ1-5, the V gene TRBV4-1; D is undetermined. This CDR3 is 13 amino acids long. V was pared by 0 bases and J by 6 bases, with 6 bases between. Germline V gives CDR1 MGHRA, CDR2 YSYEKL. This CDR3 is CASSQDWLQPQHF. The DNA for the CDR3 is TGCGCCAGCAGCCAAGATTGGCTTCAGCCCCAGCATTTT.

J is TRBJ1-2 and V is TRBV30; D gene uncertain. This CDR3 contains 12 residues. Germline V lookup: CDR1 GTSNPN, CDR2 SVGIG (reference sequence). The V gene lost 3 bases and the J gene lost 8 bases, with 13 bases spanning the gap. The CDR3 DNA reads as TGTGCCTGGAGGAGTTGGGAGGAGGGCTACACCTTC. Protein product: CAWRSWEEGYTF.

This clone turned up a few times. Other DNA sequences within the sample encode an identical CDR3. This sequence joins TRBV11-2 and TRBJ1-5, with D possibly being TRBD1 (5 bases). Germline V gene sequence: CDR1 SGHAT, CDR2 FQNNGV. The CDR3 is 15 amino acids. V was pared by 5 bases and J by 4 bases, with 15 bases between. CDR3 nucleotide sequence: TGTGCCAGCAGCCCCCAGGGTTTCGGGAATCAGCCCCAGCATTTT. The encoded protein is CASSPQGFGNQPQHF.

V and J are TRBV7-2 and TRBJ2-5; TRBD2 aligns across 7 bases. The germline V gene encodes CDR1 SGHTA and CDR2 FQGNSA. The CDR3 is 14 residues long. Unmatched junction bases numbered 5, after V lost 5 bases and J lost 2 bases. DNA for the CDR3: TGTGCCAGCAGCGGGTACGGGGGGCAAGAGACCCAGTACTTC. Translation gives CASSGYGGQETQYF.

The chain is built from TRBV30 and TRBJ2-5, with 13 bases identical to TRBD2. This CDR3 contains 15 residues. Looked up from germline, CDR1 is GTSNPN and CDR2 is SVGIG (reference sequence). With V trimmed by 2 bases and J by 4 bases, 4 bases remained unmatched. CDR3 DNA: TGTGCCTGGAGTTTAGGACTAGCGGGAGTAGAGACCCAGTACTTC. It specifies CAWSLGLAGVETQYF.

This clone was seen a handful of times. The CDR3 loop reads CAWSLSLAGYEQYF. The CDR3, as DNA: TGTGCCTGGAGTCTAAGCCTAGCGGGATACGAGCAGTACTTC. The gene calls are TRBV30 and TRBJ2-7, with TRBD2 matching over 9 bases. Trimming took 2 bases from V and 4 from J; bases not matched to a gene: 6. The V gene's germline CDR1 is GTSNPN and CDR2 SVGIG (reference sequence). There are 14 residues in the CDR3.

This clone turned up a few times. Other DNA sequences in the sample encode the same CDR3. J is TRBJ1-2 and V is TRBV18; no clear D gene. Germline CDR1 and CDR2: KGHSH and LQKENI. CDR3 length equals 13 residues. Trimming took 0 bases from V and 5 from J, leaving 7 bases between them. The CDR3 region has the DNA TGTGCCAGCTCACCACCGGCGGAATATGGCTACACCTTC. It encodes CASSPPAEYGYTF.

The chain uses TRBV2 and TRBJ2-1; no clear D. The CDR3 has 11 residues. CDR1 SNHLY and CDR2 FYNNEI come from the germline V gene. V gave up 4 bases and J gave up 9 bases, with 7 bases separating them. The CDR3 here is CASSVQREQFF. CDR3 bases: TGTGCCAGCAGTGTCCAGCGTGAGCAGTTCTTC.

The chain recombines TRBV29-1 with TRBJ1-1; perhaps TRBD1 as D (5 bases). This CDR3 region has 15 residues. Trimming shortened V by 7 bases and J by 1 base, and 19 bases separated the two germline ends. Germline V gene sequence: CDR1 SQVTM, CDR2 ANQGSEA. CDR3: CSAGLMGEGNTEAFF. The CDR3 DNA is TGCAGCGCTGGCCTAATGGGGGAGGGGAACACTGAAGCTTTCTTT.

The chain joins TRBV15 to TRBJ1-2; tentative D call: TRBD1 (6 bases). The V end lost 5 bases, the J end lost 6 bases, and 13 bases lay between the germline ends. Germline CDR1 and CDR2: LNHNV and YYDKDF (reference sequence). The CDR3 has 13 residues. In DNA, the CDR3 is TGTGCCACCAGCGAGGACAGCAAAGATGGCTACACCTTC. Its protein product is CATSEDSKDGYTF.

The V and J genes are TRBV28 and TRBJ2-5, with D possibly being TRBD1 (5 bases). V was shortened by 3 bases and J by 2 bases, with 7 bases between the two germline ends. Germline values: CDR1 MDHEN, CDR2 SYDVKM. The length of the CDR3 is 13 residues. DNA for the CDR3: TGTGCCAGCAGTTTGGACACACAAGAGACCCAGTACTTC. Translated, it gives CASSLDTQETQYF.

This chain connects TRBV30 to TRBJ2-7; TRBD1 matches at 7 bases. The CDR3 has 15 amino acids. Germline V gene sequence: CDR1 GTSNPN, CDR2 SVGIG (reference sequence). V shed 3 bases, J shed 3 bases, and the junction held 11 bases outside the gene matches. In DNA form, the CDR3 reads TGTGCCTGGAGCCTCGCGGACAGGTCGTTCTACGAGCAGTACTTC. As protein: CAWSLADRSFYEQYF.

Only a few counts were recorded for this clone. The same CDR3 also results from other DNA sequences found in this sample. The gene calls are TRBV29-1 and TRBJ2-5; D ambiguous. This CDR3 spans 10 amino acids. V was shortened by 5 bases and J by 2 bases, with 3 bases between the two germline ends. Germline V gives CDR1 SQVTM, CDR2 ANQGSEA. This CDR3 is CSVRQETQYF. CDR3 in DNA: TGCAGCGTTCGGCAAGAGACCCAGTACTTC.

This clone has just a few counts. This chain joins TRBV28 and TRBJ1-2, with 8 positions matching TRBD1. The CDR3 consists of 17 residues. V lost 2 bases and J lost 3; bases outside the gene matches: 11. CDR1 and CDR2 from the germline V gene are MDHEN and SYDVKM. The CDR3 region has the DNA TGTGCCAGCAGTTTAGGAGGGGCAGGGGGCGCTCACTATGGCTACACCTTC. Translation gives CASSLGGAGGAHYGYTF.

The gene calls are TRBV30 and TRBJ1-2; 7 bases line up with TRBD1. V gave up 8 bases and J gave up 5 bases; unmatched junction bases: 8. The CDR3 has 12 amino acids. Germline V gene data show CDR1 as GTSNPN and CDR2 as SVGIG (reference sequence). CDR3 sequence reads: CAGRGSRYGYTF. DNA of the CDR3: TGTGCCGGCAGGGGGTCGAGATATGGCTACACCTTC.

This chain joins TRBV2 and TRBJ1-5; 8 nucleotides align to TRBD1. V lost 6 bases and J lost 2; bases outside the gene matches: 6. The CDR3 is 15 amino acids. Germline CDR1 and CDR2: SNHLY and FYNNEI. CDR3 loop: CASRGQGLGNQPQHF. CDR3 coding DNA: TGTGCCAGCAGAGGACAGGGCTTGGGCAATCAGCCCCAGCATTTT.

This clone was seen only a few times. The chain's CDR3 is CASSPAGGELFF. CDR3 DNA: TGTGCCAGCAGCCCCGCGGGTGGGGAGCTGTTTTTT. The gene calls are TRBV9 and TRBJ2-2, with D maybe TRBD2 (5 bases). CDR3 length: 12 residues. The V end lost 4 bases, the J end lost 8 bases, and 9 bases lay between the germline ends. Germline V gene sequence: CDR1 SGDLS, CDR2 YYNGEE.

The rearrangement links TRBV9 to TRBJ2-1; possibly TRBD1 for D (5 bases). The V and J ends lost 2 bases and 5 bases respectively, with 8 bases between them. Germline loops: CDR1 SGDLS, CDR2 YYNGEE. The CDR3 is 13 amino acids. CDR3 loop: CASSVRGNNEQFF. In DNA, the CDR3 is TGTGCCAGCAGCGTTAGGGGAAACAATGAGCAGTTCTTC.

The J gene is TRBJ2-1, the V gene TRBV29-1; 9 bases fit TRBD1. This CDR3 spans 15 amino acids. V gave up 6 bases and J gave up 0 bases; unmatched junction bases: 6. Germline V gene sequence: CDR1 SQVTM, CDR2 ANQGSEA. This chain's CDR3 is CSVGTGWSSYNEQFF. In nucleotides, the CDR3 is TGCAGCGTGGGGACAGGGTGGAGCTCCTACAATGAGCAGTTCTTC.

The chain joins TRBV5-4 to TRBJ2-1, with TRBD2 matching over 12 bases. CDR1 SGHNT and CDR2 YYREEE come from the germline V gene (reference sequence). The CDR3 length is 15 residues. With 5 bases clipped from V and 7 bases from J, the junction kept 7 bases outside the gene matches. In DNA, the CDR3 is TGTGCCAGCAGGACGACTAGCGGGAGTTGGAATGAGCAGTTCTTC. Its translation is CASRTTSGSWNEQFF.

In DNA, the CDR3 is TGTGCCAGCAACGGTTTCGGCGGCTACCTCTTCTCTGAGGTGGATGAGCAGTTCTTC. Its protein product is CASNGFGGYLFSEVDEQFF. The chain links TRBV11-1 to TRBJ2-1; D remains unclear. Germline lookup yields CDR1 SGHAT and CDR2 FQDESV (reference sequence). V was pared by 7 bases and J by 8 bases, with 33 bases between. The CDR3 is made up of 19 amino acids.